This is a list of T cell receptor beta chains from one sample in a study of T cells expressing NK-cell markers. TCRdb reprocessed the 5' RACE reads and keeps a single row for each CDR3 protein, giving no DNA. The repertoire table contains 350,000 to 500,000 distinct CDR3 sequences. The material sequenced was blood T cells: a sorted CD56 or NKG2C T cell subset, CD4+ or CD8+ T cells, or bulk PBMC T cells (not recorded which). Receptor source: a woman between 18 and 69 years old in good health. The CDR3 runs from the conserved cysteine through the conserved F or W.

cdr3_aa: CASIQSASGPYGYTF
j_call: TRBJ1-2
cdr3_length: 15
v_call: TRBV6-1

cdr3_aa: CASSLVYTDTQYF
j_call: TRBJ2-3
cdr3_length: 13
v_call: TRBV11-2

cdr3_aa: CASSYSSKGRETQYF
j_call: TRBJ2-5
cdr3_length: 15
v_call: TRBV6-5

cdr3_aa: CASSQGQGRRETQYF
j_call: TRBJ2-5
cdr3_length: 15
v_call: TRBV14

cdr3_aa: CASSSPTSRQILNTEAFF
j_call: TRBJ1-1
cdr3_length: 18
v_call: TRBV11-1

cdr3_aa: CASSPVNEKLFF
j_call: TRBJ1-4
cdr3_length: 12
v_call: TRBV3-1

cdr3_aa: CASSYMAGTSDTQYF
j_call: TRBJ2-3
cdr3_length: 15
v_call: TRBV7-2

cdr3_aa: CASSLRASGTNNEQFF
j_call: TRBJ2-1
cdr3_length: 16
v_call: TRBV5-1

cdr3_aa: CASSREWSYNSPLHF
j_call: TRBJ1-6
cdr3_length: 15
v_call: TRBV6-1

cdr3_aa: CSVRTPGNYGYTF
j_call: TRBJ1-2
cdr3_length: 13
v_call: TRBV29-1

cdr3_aa: CASSLAAEKIDNEQFF
j_call: TRBJ2-1
cdr3_length: 16
v_call: TRBV7-9

cdr3_aa: CAWSVRGTPRGYTF
j_call: TRBJ1-2
cdr3_length: 14
v_call: TRBV30

cdr3_aa: CSASLAGGPVAKNIQYF
j_call: TRBJ2-4
cdr3_length: 17
v_call: TRBV20-1

cdr3_aa: CASSQDSRTSQETQYF
j_call: TRBJ2-5
cdr3_length: 16
v_call: TRBV4-2

cdr3_aa: CASSVVSAGRLRNEQFF
j_call: TRBJ2-1
cdr3_length: 17
v_call: TRBV9

cdr3_aa: CASSSRHKGQYTQYF
j_call: TRBJ2-3
cdr3_length: 15
v_call: TRBV14

cdr3_aa: CASSLTPPGGLETQYF
j_call: TRBJ2-5
cdr3_length: 16
v_call: TRBV27

cdr3_aa: CASSPNRGDYNEQFF
j_call: TRBJ2-1
cdr3_length: 15
v_call: TRBV18

cdr3_aa: CASSVRGGDTGELFF
j_call: TRBJ2-2
cdr3_length: 15
v_call: TRBV3-1

cdr3_aa: CASSLVRQGNEKLFF
j_call: TRBJ1-4
cdr3_length: 15
v_call: TRBV7-8

cdr3_aa: CSAVAPTVTGELFF
j_call: TRBJ2-2
cdr3_length: 14
v_call: TRBV29-1

cdr3_aa: CASSILDFTYNEQFF
j_call: TRBJ2-1
cdr3_length: 15
v_call: TRBV19

cdr3_aa: CASSIVAGASNQPQHF
j_call: TRBJ1-5
cdr3_length: 16
v_call: TRBV19

cdr3_aa: CSLGGPSGNTIYF
j_call: TRBJ1-3
cdr3_length: 13
v_call: TRBV29-1

cdr3_aa: CASSLLDLGELFF
j_call: TRBJ2-2
cdr3_length: 13
v_call: TRBV12-3/TRBV12-4

cdr3_aa: CASSLGLGRQNTEAFF
j_call: TRBJ1-1
cdr3_length: 16
v_call: TRBV12-3/TRBV12-4

cdr3_aa: CASRRGGQTEAFF
j_call: TRBJ1-1
cdr3_length: 13
v_call: TRBV6-1

cdr3_aa: CSAGRGYTDTQYF
j_call: TRBJ2-3
cdr3_length: 13
v_call: TRBV20-1

cdr3_aa: CSVVAAGERYEQYF
j_call: TRBJ2-7
cdr3_length: 14
v_call: TRBV29-1

cdr3_aa: CASSRDPEEKLFF
j_call: TRBJ1-4
cdr3_length: 13
v_call: TRBV25-1

cdr3_aa: CSGRGLGLAGGSETQYF
j_call: TRBJ2-5
cdr3_length: 17
v_call: TRBV29-1